This TCR beta chain was identified in a study of blood T cell repertoires in COVID-19. Study in general: Samples came from the United States, Italy and Spain, spanning acute and convalescent COVID-19. T cells, B-cell-depleted T cells, or PBMCs provided the cDNA or gDNA that served as material.

With 4 bases clipped from V and 2 bases from J, the junction kept 6 bases outside the gene matches. Germline loops: CDR1 LGHDT, CDR2 YNNKEL (reference sequence). This CDR3 is built from 17 residues. The authors' processing: Amplification with reference gene primers provided the estimates of nucleated cell counts. Profiled with immunoSEQ multiplex PCR; TCRdb holds only in-frame clones, not every one. The V and J calls and clone size were taken over from that table, and D and trimming were inferred from the DNA. The data hold some 120,000 clones, with about 80% observed a single time. Specimen: peripheral blood. The sequence derives from a human donor in a cohort sampled during active COVID-19. The rearrangement links TRBV3-1 (or the pseudogene TRBV3-2) to TRBJ2-7; TRBD2 agrees at 15 bases. CDR3 coding DNA: TGTGCCAGCAGCCCCGGGACTAGCGGGGGGTTTACCTACGAGCAGTACTTC. Translating it yields CASSPGTSGGFTYEQYF.